This T cell receptor (beta chain) was recorded in a study of Ad26.COV2.S vaccination and SARS-CoV-2 variants. Treatment denoted: roughly 18 received Ad26.COV2.S at low or high dose, single or two shots; 5 received placebo; per-sample allocation not given. Sampling was done on day 63 after the first vaccine or placebo injection. Donation came from an adult in Boston who was aged 18-55 years. This table comes from immunoSEQ multiplex PCR, and its TCRdb copy is limited to in-frame clones, with some not included. The table lists roughly 380,000 clones, approximately 85% of them singletons. CDR1 and CDR2 from the germline V gene are MNHEY and SVGEGT. J gave up 2 bases and V 0 bases, and 4 bases lay outside the gene matches. The CDR3 is 16 amino acids.

V and J are TRBV6-2 or TRBV6-3 and TRBJ2-7, with TRBD2 matching over 10 bases. Sample: peripheral blood, taken in a trial of Ad26.COV2.S vaccine versus placebo. The TCR originated in a person between 18 and 60 years old who received the Ad26.COV2.S COVID-19 vaccine or a placebo. The CDR3 spells CASSYSGTSVTYEQYF. For the CDR3, the DNA is TGTGCCAGCAGTTACTCGGGGACTAGCGTTACCTACGAGCAGTACTTC.